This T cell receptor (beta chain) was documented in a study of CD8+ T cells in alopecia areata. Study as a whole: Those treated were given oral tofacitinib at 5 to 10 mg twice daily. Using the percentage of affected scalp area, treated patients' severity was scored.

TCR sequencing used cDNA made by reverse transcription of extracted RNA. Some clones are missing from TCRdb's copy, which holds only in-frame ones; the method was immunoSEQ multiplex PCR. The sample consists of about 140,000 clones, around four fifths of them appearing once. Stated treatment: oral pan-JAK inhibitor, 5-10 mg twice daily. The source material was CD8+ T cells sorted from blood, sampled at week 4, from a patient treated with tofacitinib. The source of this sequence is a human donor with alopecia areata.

The DNA of the CDR3 is TGTGCCAGTAGTTCCACCGGAGGTTCCTTCTACGAGCAGTACTTC. The encoded protein is CASSSTGGSFYEQYF. The V call is TRBV19, the J call TRBJ2-7; D perhaps matches TRBD2 (5 bases). Germline V gene lookup returns CDR1 LNHDA and CDR2 SQIVND (reference sequence). Between the trimmed V and J ends, which lost 5 bases and 3 bases, there was a span of 17 bases. The CDR3 runs 15 residues. Combining the CDR3 with reference TRBV19 and TRBJ2-7 gives the whole variable domain DGGITQSPKYLFRKEGQNVTLSCEQNLNHDAMYWYRQDPGQGLRLIYYSQIVNDFQKGDIAEGYSVSREKKESFPLTVTSAQKNPTAFYLCASSSTGGSFYEQYFGPGTRLTVT.